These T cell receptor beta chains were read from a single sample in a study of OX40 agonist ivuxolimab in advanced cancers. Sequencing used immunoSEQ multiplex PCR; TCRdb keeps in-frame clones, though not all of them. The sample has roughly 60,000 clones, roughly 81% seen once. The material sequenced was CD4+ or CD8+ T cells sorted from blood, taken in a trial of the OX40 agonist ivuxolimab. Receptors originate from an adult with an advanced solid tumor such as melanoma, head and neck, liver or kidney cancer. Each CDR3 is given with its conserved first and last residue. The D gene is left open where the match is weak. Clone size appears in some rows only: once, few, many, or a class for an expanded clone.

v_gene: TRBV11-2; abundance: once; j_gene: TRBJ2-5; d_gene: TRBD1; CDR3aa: CASSGRGRVIETQYF; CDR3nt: TGTGCCAGCAGCGGTAGGGGGCGGGTTATCGAGACCCAGTACTTC
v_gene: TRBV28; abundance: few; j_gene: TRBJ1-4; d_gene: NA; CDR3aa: CASGSGALGEKLFF; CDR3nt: TGTGCCAGTGGGTCCGGGGCTTTGGGTGAAAAACTGTTTTTT
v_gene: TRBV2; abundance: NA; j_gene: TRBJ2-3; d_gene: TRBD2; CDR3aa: CASRRTRLTTDTQYF; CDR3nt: TGTGCCAGCAGACGGACTAGGCTTACCACAGATACGCAGTATTTT
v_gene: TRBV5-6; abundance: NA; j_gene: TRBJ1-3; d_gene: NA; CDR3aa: CASSRPGREVGNTIYF; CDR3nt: TGTGCCAGCAGCCGTCCGGGACGGGAGGTTGGAAACACCATATATTTT
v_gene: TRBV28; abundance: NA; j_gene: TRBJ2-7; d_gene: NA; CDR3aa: CASRGMDRKGEQYF; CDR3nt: TGTGCCAGCAGAGGGATGGATCGGAAGGGGGAGCAGTACTTC
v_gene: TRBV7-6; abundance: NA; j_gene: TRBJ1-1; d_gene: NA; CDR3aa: CASSLSTGRTEAFF; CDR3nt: TGTGCCAGCAGCTTAAGTACAGGGCGGACTGAAGCTTTCTTT
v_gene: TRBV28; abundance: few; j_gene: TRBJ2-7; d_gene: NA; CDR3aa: CASRFPVSYEQYF; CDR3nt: TGTGCCAGCAGATTTCCCGTTTCCTACGAGCAGTACTTC
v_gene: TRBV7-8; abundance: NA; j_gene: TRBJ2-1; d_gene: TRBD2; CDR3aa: CASSHKRGRDNEQFF; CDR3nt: TGTGCCAGCAGTCATAAGCGGGGGCGGGACAATGAGCAGTTCTTC
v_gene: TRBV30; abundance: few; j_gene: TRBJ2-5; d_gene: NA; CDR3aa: CAWSVLRETQYF; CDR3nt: TGTGCCTGGAGTGTACTGAGAGAGACCCAGTACTTC
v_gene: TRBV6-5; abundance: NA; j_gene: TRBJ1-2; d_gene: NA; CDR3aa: CASRTVGGGGYGYTF; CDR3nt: TGTGCCAGCAGAACAGTTGGGGGAGGGGGCTATGGCTACACCTTC
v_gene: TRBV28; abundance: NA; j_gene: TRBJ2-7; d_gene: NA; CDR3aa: CASTGALYAYEQYF; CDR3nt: TGTGCAAGCACGGGCGCTCTATATGCCTACGAGCAGTACTTC
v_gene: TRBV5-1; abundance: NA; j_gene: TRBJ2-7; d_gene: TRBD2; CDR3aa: CASSFELAGGLVEQYF; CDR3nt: TGCGCCAGCAGCTTTGAGCTAGCGGGAGGGCTCGTGGAGCAGTACTTC
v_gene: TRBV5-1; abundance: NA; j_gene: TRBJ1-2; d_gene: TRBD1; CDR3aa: CASSLTGTYGYTF; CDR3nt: TGCGCCAGCAGTTTGACAGGGACGTATGGCTACACCTTC
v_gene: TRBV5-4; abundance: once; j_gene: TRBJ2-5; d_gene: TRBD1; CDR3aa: CASSLAGGETQYF; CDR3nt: TGTGCCAGCAGCTTGGCAGGGGGAGAGACCCAGTACTTC
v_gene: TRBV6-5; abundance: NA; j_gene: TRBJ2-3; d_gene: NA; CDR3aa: CASSPGGRDPDTQYF; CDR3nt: TGTGCCAGCAGTCCCGGGGGGCGGGATCCAGATACGCAGTATTTT
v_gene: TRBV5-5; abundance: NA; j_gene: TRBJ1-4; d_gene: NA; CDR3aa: CASSLGFNEKLFF; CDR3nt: TGTGCCAGCAGCTTGGGCTTTAATGAAAAACTGTTTTTT
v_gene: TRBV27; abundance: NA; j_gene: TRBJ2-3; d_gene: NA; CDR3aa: CASSLSGTNTDTQYF; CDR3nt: TGTGCCAGCAGTTTGTCCGGGACGAACACAGATACGCAGTATTTT
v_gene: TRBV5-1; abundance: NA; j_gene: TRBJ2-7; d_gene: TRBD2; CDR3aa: CASSRSSGRSYEQYF; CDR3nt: TGCGCCAGCAGCCGCTCTAGCGGGCGGTCCTACGAGCAGTACTTC
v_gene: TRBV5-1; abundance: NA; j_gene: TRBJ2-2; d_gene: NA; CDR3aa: CASSLEGPSFGELFF; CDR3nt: TGCGCCAGCAGCTTGGAGGGACCTTCGTTCGGGGAGCTGTTTTTT
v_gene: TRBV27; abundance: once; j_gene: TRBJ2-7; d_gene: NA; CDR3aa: CASSPGLLDSYEQYF; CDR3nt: TGTGCCAGCAGTCCGGGACTCTTGGACTCCTACGAGCAGTACTTC
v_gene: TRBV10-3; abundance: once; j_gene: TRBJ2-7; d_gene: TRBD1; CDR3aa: CAISERTGGEQYF; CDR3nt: TGTGCCATCAGTGAGCGGACAGGCGGCGAGCAGTACTTC
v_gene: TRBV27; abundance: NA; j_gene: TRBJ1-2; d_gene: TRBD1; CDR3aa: CASGTGLRHGYTF; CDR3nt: TGTGCCAGCGGGACAGGGCTGCGTCATGGCTACACCTTC
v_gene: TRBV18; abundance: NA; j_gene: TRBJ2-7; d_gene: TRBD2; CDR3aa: CASSRGTSGSYEQYF; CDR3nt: TGTGCCAGCTCACGAGGGACTAGCGGGAGCTACGAGCAGTACTTC
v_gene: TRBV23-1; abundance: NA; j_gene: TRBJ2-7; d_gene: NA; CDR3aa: CASRPGTVSSYEQYF; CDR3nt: TGCGCCAGCAGGCCCGGGACGGTGAGCTCCTACGAGCAGTACTTC
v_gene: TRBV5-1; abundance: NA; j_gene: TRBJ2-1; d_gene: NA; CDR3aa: CASSLAASSYNEQFF; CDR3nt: TGCGCCAGCAGCTTGGCGGCTAGCTCCTACAATGAGCAGTTCTTC
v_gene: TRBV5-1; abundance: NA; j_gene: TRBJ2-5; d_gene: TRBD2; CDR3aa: CASSKAGEETQYF; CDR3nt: TGCGCCAGCAGCAAAGCGGGGGAAGAGACCCAGTACTTC
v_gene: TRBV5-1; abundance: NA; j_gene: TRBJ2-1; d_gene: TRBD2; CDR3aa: CASSLEPSGSYYNEQFF; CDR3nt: TGCGCCAGCAGCTTGGAGCCTAGCGGGAGCTACTACAATGAGCAGTTCTTC
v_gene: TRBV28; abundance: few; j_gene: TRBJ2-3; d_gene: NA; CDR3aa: CASSSGARGTDTQYF; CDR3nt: TGTGCCAGCAGTTCCGGGGCCAGGGGCACAGATACGCAGTATTTT
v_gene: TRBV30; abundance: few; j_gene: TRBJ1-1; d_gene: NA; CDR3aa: CAWSVRWSIGGAEAFF; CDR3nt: TGTGCCTGGAGTGTACGGTGGAGTATCGGGGGGGCTGAAGCTTTCTTT
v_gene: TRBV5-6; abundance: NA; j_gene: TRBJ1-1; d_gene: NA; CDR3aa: CASSPVGTLNTEAFF; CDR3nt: TGTGCCAGCAGCCCCGTAGGGACGCTAAACACTGAAGCTTTCTTT
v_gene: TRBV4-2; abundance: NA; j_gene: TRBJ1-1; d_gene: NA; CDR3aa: CASSQEGAWTEAFF; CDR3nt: TGTGCCAGCAGCCAAGAGGGGGCTTGGACTGAAGCTTTCTTT
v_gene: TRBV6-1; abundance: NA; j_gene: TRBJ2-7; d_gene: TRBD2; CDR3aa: CASSPSGSSGEQYF; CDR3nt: TGTGCCAGCAGCCCTAGCGGGAGTAGTGGCGAGCAGTACTTC
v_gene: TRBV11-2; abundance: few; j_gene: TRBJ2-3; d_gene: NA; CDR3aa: CASSQTDTQYF; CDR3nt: TGTGCCAGCAGCCAAACAGATACGCAGTATTTT
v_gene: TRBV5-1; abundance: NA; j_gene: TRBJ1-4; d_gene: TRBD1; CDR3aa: CASSPGTGATNEKLFF; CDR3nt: TGCGCCAGCAGCCCCGGGACAGGGGCAACTAATGAAAAACTGTTTTTT
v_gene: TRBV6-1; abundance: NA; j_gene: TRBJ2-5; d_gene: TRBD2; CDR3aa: CASSAGTSGGAVTQYF; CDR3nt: TGTGCCAGCAGTGCGGGGACTAGCGGGGGGGCTGTGACCCAGTACTTC
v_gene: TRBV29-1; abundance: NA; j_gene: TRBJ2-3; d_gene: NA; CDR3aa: CSVGGVRRRPTDTQYF; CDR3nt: TGCAGCGTTGGAGGGGTCCGGCGGCGGCCCACAGATACGCAGTATTTT
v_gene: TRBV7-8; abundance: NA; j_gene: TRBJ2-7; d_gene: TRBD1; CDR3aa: CASSLDRIYEQYF; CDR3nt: TGTGCCAGCAGCCTGGACAGGATCTACGAGCAGTACTTC
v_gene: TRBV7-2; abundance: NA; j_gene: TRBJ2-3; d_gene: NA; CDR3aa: CASSRTSATDTQYF; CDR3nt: TGTGCCAGCAGCCGGACGAGTGCCACAGATACGCAGTATTTT
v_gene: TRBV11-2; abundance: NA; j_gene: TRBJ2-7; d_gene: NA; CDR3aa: CASSQPARGPSSLREQYF; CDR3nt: TGTGCCAGCAGCCAACCCGCCAGAGGGCCTTCCTCATTGAGGGAGCAGTACTTC
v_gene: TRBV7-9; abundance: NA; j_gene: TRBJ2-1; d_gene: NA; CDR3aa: CASSLSSSSYNEQFF; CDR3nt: TGTGCCAGCAGCCTAAGCTCGAGCTCCTACAATGAGCAGTTCTTC
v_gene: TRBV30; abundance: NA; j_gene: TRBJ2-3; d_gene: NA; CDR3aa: CAWTSRDTQYF; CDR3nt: TGTGCCTGGACTTCCCGGGATACGCAGTATTTT
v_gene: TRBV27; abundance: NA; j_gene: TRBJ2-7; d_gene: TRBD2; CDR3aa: CASRRSGGYEQYF; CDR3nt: TGTGCCAGCAGACGGAGCGGGGGATACGAGCAGTACTTC
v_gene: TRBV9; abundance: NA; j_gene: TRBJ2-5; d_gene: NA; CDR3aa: CASGSGETQYF; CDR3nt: TGTGCCAGCGGGAGTGGAGAGACCCAGTACTTC
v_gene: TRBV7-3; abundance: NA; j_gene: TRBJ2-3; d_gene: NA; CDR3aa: CASSVTGTDTQYF; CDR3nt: TGTGCCAGCAGCGTCACAGGCACAGATACGCAGTATTTT
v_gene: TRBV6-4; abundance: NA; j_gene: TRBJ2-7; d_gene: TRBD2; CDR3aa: CASVGLAGGDYEQYF; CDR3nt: TGTGCCAGCGTTGGACTAGCGGGGGGTGACTACGAGCAGTACTTC
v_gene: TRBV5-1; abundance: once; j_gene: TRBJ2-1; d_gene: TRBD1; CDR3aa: CASRTGAGDEQFF; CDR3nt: TGCGCCAGCAGGACAGGGGCCGGCGATGAGCAGTTCTTC
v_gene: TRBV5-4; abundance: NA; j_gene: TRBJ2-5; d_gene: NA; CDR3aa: CASSPGSPGGETQYF; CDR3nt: TGTGCCAGCAGCCCAGGGAGCCCAGGAGGAGAGACCCAGTACTTC
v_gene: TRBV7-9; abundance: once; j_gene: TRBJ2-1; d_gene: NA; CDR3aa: CASSKAGLEEQFF; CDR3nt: TGTGCCAGCAGCAAAGCGGGTTTGGAGGAGCAGTTCTTC
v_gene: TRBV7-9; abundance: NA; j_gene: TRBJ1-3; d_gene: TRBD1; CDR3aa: CASGTGGFGNTIYF; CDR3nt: TGTGCCAGCGGCACAGGGGGCTTTGGAAACACCATATATTTT
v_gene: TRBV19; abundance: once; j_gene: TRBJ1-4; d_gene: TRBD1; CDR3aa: CASSEQGINEKLFF; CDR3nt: TGTGCCAGTAGTGAACAGGGGATTAATGAAAAACTGTTTTTT
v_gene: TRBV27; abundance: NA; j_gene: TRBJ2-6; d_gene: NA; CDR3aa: CASIAAGANVLTF; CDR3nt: TGTGCCAGCATAGCCGCTGGGGCCAACGTCCTGACTTTC
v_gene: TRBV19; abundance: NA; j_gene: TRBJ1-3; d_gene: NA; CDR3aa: CASSRGDSGNTIYF; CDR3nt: TGTGCCAGCTCCCGGGGAGACTCTGGAAACACCATATATTTT
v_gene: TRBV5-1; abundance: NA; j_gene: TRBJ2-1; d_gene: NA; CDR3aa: CASSLAVTTGGEDEQFF; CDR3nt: TGCGCCAGCAGCTTGGCCGTAACAACTGGGGGTGAGGATGAGCAGTTCTTC
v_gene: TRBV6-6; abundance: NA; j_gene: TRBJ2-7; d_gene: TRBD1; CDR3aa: CASSRDRPYEQYF; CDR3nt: TGTGCCAGCAGTAGGGACAGGCCCTACGAGCAGTACTTC
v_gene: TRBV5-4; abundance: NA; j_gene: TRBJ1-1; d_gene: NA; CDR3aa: CASSPETGGGTTEAFF; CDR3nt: TGTGCCAGCAGCCCCGAAACGGGCGGCGGGACCACTGAAGCTTTCTTT
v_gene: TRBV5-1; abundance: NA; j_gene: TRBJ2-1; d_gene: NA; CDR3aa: CASSFGEGKREQFF; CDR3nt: TGCGCCAGCAGCTTCGGAGAGGGCAAGAGGGAGCAGTTCTTC